Reported below is one T cell receptor (beta chain). Its antigen is still unknown. Qualities for individual bases were not recorded, and no much larger clone is one base off. Ficoll-Paque density gradient centrifugation was used to isolate PBMCs. The data belong to a study of T-cell memory formation after mild COVID-19 (dated by TCRdb to the early 2020s). With regard to the full study: TCR sequence clusters from the two donors were largely donor specific. In a couple of donors, T-cell clones that expanded and contracted after mild COVID-19 were tracked by sequencing TCRalpha and TCRbeta repertoires over time. Two young, previously healthy adult volunteers made up the cohort, one male and one female.

The investigation overall reported the following: SARS-CoV-2 specificity was not confirmed for the second-wave clones peaking on day 37. The study included only a couple of mild cases, and larger cohorts that include severe cases with pre-infection samples were judged to be necessary. From day 15 to 85, contracting clones showed balanced CD4/CD8 phenotypes, whereas a second wave of clones that expanded from day 15 to 37 leaned towards CD4+. Contracting CD4+ clones were found mainly in CM and EM memory subsets, while CD8+ clones were enriched in EMRA. Some responding clones were found in pre-infection memory, which suggests that pre-existing cross-reactive memory T cells took part in the SARS-CoV-2 response.

Based on the germline V gene, the CDR1 and CDR2 sequences are LGHNA and YNFKEQ. The V and J ends are trimmed by 1 base and 4 bases, leaving 9 bases between them. The CDR3 covers 14 residues, taking in both the cysteine and the phenylalanine. The CDR3 DNA has 42 bases and is translated from base 1. Reads for this sample came from an Illumina NovaSeq 6000. TCRalpha and TCRbeta cDNA libraries were constructed by 5'RACE with constant-segment primers, with sample barcodes and unique molecular identifiers being introduced. RNA was extracted from every sample with Trizol reagent. Amplification of the libraries took two PCR steps, and the second step added a second sample barcode plus Illumina TruSeq adapters. Sequencing of libraries was performed on an Illumina NovaSeq with 2 x 150 bp paired-end reads. The authors processed their data as follows. Demultiplexing of reads and collapsing into UMI-guided consensus sequences were performed with migec v1.2.7. Using mixcr v2.1.11, the UMI consensuses were aligned to TRA and TRB V and J templates and assembled into clonotypes. Clonotypes were classified as expanded or contracted when called significant by both edgeR and NoisET, with noise models trained on biological replicates. For edgeR calls, a false discovery rate-adjusted p below 0.01 and a log2 fold-change threshold of 1 were applied. As an exploratory analysis of dynamics, PCA with hierarchical clustering was applied to max-normalized trajectories of the 1000 most abundant clonotypes. Each responding clone was given a CD4 or CD8 phenotype based on the CD4+ and CD8+ repertoires, which had been sequenced separately. TCRdb's own reprocessing of the public reads used fastp at Q25 and MiXCR and kept productive beta chains. One record per CDR3 amino acid sequence lists the most common genes and DNA. What appears here as the V and J calls and clone size reflects TCRdb's work, not the paper's. Here the sample has fewer than 300,000 distinct CDR3 sequences; roughly 17% occur a single time. The ten largest clones represent 23% of the sample.

This TCR came from a man aged 18 to 30 who had mild COVID-19 (a few samples of this study predate the infection). The sample titles of this study are shuffled in the database, so cell type and time point are left out; the donor was told from shared clones. The sample comprised PBMCs or a T cell subset sorted from them (not recorded which). This chain joins TRBV4-2 to TRBJ2-3, with a weak D call of TRBD2 (6 bases match). This receptor has the CDR3 CASSQASVSDTQYF. The nucleotide sequence is given as TGTGCCAGCAGCCAAGCTAGCGTTTCAGATACGCAGTATTTT.